The 8 T cell receptor beta chains below were found in one sample sequenced in a study of cytomegalovirus exposure and HLA in healthy donors (dated by TCRdb to 2016 to 2017). Library method: the immunoSEQ multiplex PCR assay. TCRdb carries this immuneACCESS record with in-frame sequences only. Its versions omit some clonotypes, under half of them owing to an unresolved V gene in the studies checked, with the rest unexplained. Across this sample there are 150,000 to 180,000 clones, with around 84% seen only once. Jointly, the top ten make up roughly 1.9% of the sample. Sample: PBMCs. These receptors came from a human donor in good health.

This clone was found once. The V call is TRBV7-2, the J call TRBJ2-7, with D maybe TRBD1 (9 bases). The germline CDR1 and CDR2 sequences are SGHTA and FQGNSA. Trimming took off 4 bases at V and 4 bases at J, with 23 bases between the two ends. The CDR3 spans 17 residues. The CDR3 sequence is CASSSRLAGTGSYEQYF. The CDR3 nucleotides are TGTGCCAGCAGCTCCAGGTTAGCGGGGACAGGGAGTTACGAGCAGTACTTC. Combining the CDR3 with reference TRBV7-2 and TRBJ2-7 gives the whole variable domain GAGVSQSPSNKVTEKGKDVELRCDPISGHTALYWYRQSLGQGLEFLIYFQGNSAPDKSGLPSDRFSAERTGGSVSTLTIQRTQQEDSAVYLCASSSRLAGTGSYEQYFGPGTRLTVT.

The chain employs TRBV15 and TRBJ1-1, with no clear D. Trimming shortened V by 0 bases and J by 0 bases, and 5 bases separated the two germline ends. This CDR3 spans 14 amino acids. CDR1 is LNHNV and CDR2 is YYDKDF in the germline V gene (reference sequence). This CDR3 is CATSRDNLNTEAFF. The CDR3, as DNA: TGTGCCACCAGCAGAGATAATCTGAACACTGAAGCTTTCTTT.

In this sample, this clone turned up once. At one boundary the junction diverges from the germline segment, which might be a read error. The gene calls are TRBV28 and TRBJ1-4, with TRBD1 identical over 11 bases. The CDR3 totals 12 residues. Germline CDR1 MDHEN, CDR2 SYDVKM. CDR3 residues: CASSFSGQGAVF. The CDR3 region has the DNA TGTGCCAGCAGTTTCTCCGGACAGGGGGCGGTTTTT. The full variable domain, completed using reference TRBV28 and TRBJ1-4, is DVKVTQSSRYLVKRTGEKVFLECVQDMDHENMFWYRQDPGLGLRLIYFSYDVKMKEKGDIPEGYSVSREKKERFSLILESASTNQTSMYLCASSFSGQGAVFGSGTQLSVL.

This rearrangement joins TRBV6-5 to TRBJ1-1; 7 nucleotides agree with TRBD1. The CDR3 length is 14 residues. Germline V gene sequence: CDR1 MNHEY, CDR2 SVGAGI. Unmatched junction bases numbered 4, after V lost 6 bases and J lost 0 bases. CDR3 loop: CASRTGQLNTEAFF. CDR3 DNA: TGTGCCAGCAGAACGGGACAGTTGAACACTGAAGCTTTCTTT.

This clone was observed a few times. The V and J genes are TRBV2 and TRBJ1-5; 10 bases match TRBD1. In germline, CDR1 is SNHLY, CDR2 FYNNEI. This CDR3 spans 15 amino acids. V was clipped by 4 bases and J by 6 bases; unmatched bases: 6. CDR3 protein: CASSGFRTGGQPQHF. CDR3 in DNA: TGTGCCAGCAGTGGTTTTAGGACAGGGGGTCAGCCCCAGCATTTT.

The CDR3, as DNA: TGTGCCAGTAAGGGGCCCACAGATACGCAGTATTTT. Translating it yields CASKGPTDTQYF. The rearrangement links TRBV19 to TRBJ2-3, with D perhaps TRBD1 (5 bases). This CDR3 region has 12 residues. V lost 7 bases to trimming and J lost 2 bases, with 7 bases between them. Per the germline V gene, CDR1 is LNHDA and CDR2 is SQIVND (reference sequence).

The chain uses TRBV7-9 and TRBJ1-6, with a tentative D call TRBD1 (6 bases). Germline V lookup: CDR1 SEHNR, CDR2 FQNEAQ (reference sequence). Trimming cost V 2 bases and J 5 bases, with 7 bases left between them. The CDR3 runs 14 residues. The CDR3 reads CASSLRQDNSPLHF. CDR3 DNA: TGTGCCAGCAGCTTACGACAGGATAATTCACCCCTCCACTTT.

V is TRBV7-2 and J is TRBJ2-5; D remains ambiguous. V lost 7 bases and J 2 bases, leaving 5 bases between the germline ends. The CDR3 sequence is 11 residues long. The germline CDR1 and CDR2 sequences are SGHTA and FQGNSA. This chain's CDR3 is CASKAQETQYF. In DNA, the CDR3 is TGTGCCAGCAAAGCACAAGAGACCCAGTACTTC.